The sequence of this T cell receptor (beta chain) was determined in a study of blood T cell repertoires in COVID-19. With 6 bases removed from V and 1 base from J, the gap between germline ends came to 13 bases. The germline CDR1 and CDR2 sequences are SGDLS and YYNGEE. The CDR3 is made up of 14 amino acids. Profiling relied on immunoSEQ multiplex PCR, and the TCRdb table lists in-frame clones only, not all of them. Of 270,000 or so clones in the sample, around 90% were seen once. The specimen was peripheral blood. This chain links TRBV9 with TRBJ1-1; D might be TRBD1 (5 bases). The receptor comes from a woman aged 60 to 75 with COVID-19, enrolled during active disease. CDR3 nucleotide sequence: TGTGCCAGCACCCCAATAACAGGGAACACTGAAGCTTTCTTT. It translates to CASTPITGNTEAFF. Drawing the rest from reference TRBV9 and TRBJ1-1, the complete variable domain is DSGVTQTPKHLITATGQRVTLRCSPRSGDLSVYWYQQSLDQGLQFLIQYYNGEERAKGNILERFSAQQFPDLHSELNLSSLELGDSALYFCASTPITGNTEAFFGQGTRLTVV.